The T cell receptor (beta chain) under discussion was sequenced for a study of T cell repertoires and HLA-DP antigens. Comments on this clone: Antigen unknown.

Study-wide findings and caveats: Clones undetected before culture averaged approximately 35% against one allele and about 50% against the other.

J gave up 4 bases and V 10 bases, and 9 bases lay outside the gene matches. The CDR3 length is 13 residues. Per germline, CDR1 MNHEY and CDR2 SMNVEV (reference sequence). The assay was immunoSEQ multiplex PCR, and TCRdb's table has in-frame clones only and misses some. The table has about 89,000 clones, 86% seen once. The sequencing input was CD4+ T cells from PBMCs. The sequence was obtained from a man aged 45-65 years in good health and CMV-seronegative. The rearrangement links TRBV27 to TRBJ1-2, with 7 bases that match TRBD1. The CDR3 reads CATTTRQGYGYTF. DNA of the CDR3: TGTGCCACCACCACTCGACAGGGCTATGGCTACACCTTC.